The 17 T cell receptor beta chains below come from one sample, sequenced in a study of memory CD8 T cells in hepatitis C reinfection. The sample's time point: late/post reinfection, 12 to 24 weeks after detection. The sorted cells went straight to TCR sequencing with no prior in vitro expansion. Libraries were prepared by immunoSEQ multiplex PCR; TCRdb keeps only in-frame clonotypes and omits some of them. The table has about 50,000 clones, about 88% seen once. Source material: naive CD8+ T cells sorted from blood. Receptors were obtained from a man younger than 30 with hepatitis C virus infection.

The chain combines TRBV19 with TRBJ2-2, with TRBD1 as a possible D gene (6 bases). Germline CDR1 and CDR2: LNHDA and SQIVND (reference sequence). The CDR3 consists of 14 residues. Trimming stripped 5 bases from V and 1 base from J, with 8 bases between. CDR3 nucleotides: TGTGCCAGTAGTGAGACAGGGAACACCGGGGAGCTGTTTTTT. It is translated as CASSETGNTGELFF.

As DNA, the CDR3 is TGTGCCAGCAGTTGGTCTGCGGGAGGGCCGAGGGATGAGCAGTTCTTC. This sequence encodes CASSWSAGGPRDEQFF. The V and J genes are TRBV27 and TRBJ2-1; the match to TRBD2 covers 9 bases. There are 16 residues in the CDR3. Germline CDR1 reads MNHEY; CDR2 reads SMNVEV (reference sequence). The V segment lost 4 bases and the J segment 8 bases; nucleotides outside the gene matches: 12.

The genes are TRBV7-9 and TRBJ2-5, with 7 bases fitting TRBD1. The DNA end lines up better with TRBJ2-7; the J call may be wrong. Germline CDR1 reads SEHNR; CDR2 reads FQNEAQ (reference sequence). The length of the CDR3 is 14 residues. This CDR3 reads CASSLQRQGDEQYF. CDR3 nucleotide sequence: TGTGCCAGCAGCCTTCAGCGACAGGGAGACGAGCAGTACTTC.

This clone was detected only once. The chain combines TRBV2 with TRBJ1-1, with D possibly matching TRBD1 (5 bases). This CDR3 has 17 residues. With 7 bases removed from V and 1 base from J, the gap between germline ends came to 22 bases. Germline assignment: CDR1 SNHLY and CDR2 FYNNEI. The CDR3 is CASTLTPGGHTNTEAFF. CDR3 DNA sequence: TGTGCCAGCACATTAACCCCGGGGGGTCATACGAACACTGAAGCTTTCTTT. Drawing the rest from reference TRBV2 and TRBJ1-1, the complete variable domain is EPEVTQTPSHQVTQMGQEVILRCVPISNHLYFYWYRQILGQKVEFLVSFYNNEISEKSEIFDDQFSVERPDGSNFTLKIRSTKLEDSAMYFCASTLTPGGHTNTEAFFGQGTRLTVV.

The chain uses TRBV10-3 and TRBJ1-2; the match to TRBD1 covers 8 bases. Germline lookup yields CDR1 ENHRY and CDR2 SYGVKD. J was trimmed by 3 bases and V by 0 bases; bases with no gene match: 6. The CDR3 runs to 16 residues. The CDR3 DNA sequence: TGTGCCATCAGTGAGTCGGACAGGGAATATCACTATGGCTACACCTTC. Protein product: CAISESDREYHYGYTF.

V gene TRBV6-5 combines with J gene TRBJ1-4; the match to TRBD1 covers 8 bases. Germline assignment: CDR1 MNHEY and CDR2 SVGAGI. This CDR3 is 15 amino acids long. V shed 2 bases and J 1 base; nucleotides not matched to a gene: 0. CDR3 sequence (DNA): TGTGCCAGCAGTTACGGGACAGGAACTAATGAAAAACTGTTTTTT. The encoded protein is CASSYGTGTNEKLFF.

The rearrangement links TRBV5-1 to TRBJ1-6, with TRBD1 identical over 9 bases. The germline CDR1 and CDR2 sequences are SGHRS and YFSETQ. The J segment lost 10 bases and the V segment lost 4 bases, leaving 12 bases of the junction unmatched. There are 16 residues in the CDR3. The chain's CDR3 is CASSPSPQGAGSPLHF. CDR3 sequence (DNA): TGCGCCAGCAGCCCATCCCCACAGGGGGCTGGATCACCCCTCCACTTT.

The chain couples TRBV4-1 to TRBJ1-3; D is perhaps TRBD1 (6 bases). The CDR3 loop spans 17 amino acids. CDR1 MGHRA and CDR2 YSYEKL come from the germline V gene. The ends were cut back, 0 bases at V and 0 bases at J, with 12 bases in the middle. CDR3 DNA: TGCGCCAGCAGCCAAGATTACAGGGTAAACTCTGGAAACACCATATATTTT. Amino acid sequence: CASSQDYRVNSGNTIYF.

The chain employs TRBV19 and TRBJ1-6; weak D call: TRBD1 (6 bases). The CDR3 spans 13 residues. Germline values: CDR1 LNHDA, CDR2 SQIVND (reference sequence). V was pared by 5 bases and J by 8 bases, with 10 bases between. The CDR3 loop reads CASSPRTDSPLHF. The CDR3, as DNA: TGTGCCAGTAGTCCGAGGACAGATTCACCCCTCCACTTT.

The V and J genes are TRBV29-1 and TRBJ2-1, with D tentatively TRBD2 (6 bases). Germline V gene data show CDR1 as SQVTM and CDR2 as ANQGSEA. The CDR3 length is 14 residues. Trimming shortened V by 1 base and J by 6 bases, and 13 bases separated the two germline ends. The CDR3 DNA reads TGCAGCGTTGAAGTGGTGGGGGGTGGCAATGAGCAGTTCTTC. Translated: CSVEVVGGGNEQFF.

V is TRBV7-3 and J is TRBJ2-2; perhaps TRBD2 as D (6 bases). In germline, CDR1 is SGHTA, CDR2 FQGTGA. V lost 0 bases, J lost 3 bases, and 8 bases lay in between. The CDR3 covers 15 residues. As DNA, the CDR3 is TGTGCCAGCAGCTTAACGGGAGGAGACACCGGGGAGCTGTTTTTT. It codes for CASSLTGGDTGELFF.

Here the CDR3 reads CASSVDFSATDTQYF. As DNA, the CDR3 is TGTGCCAGCAGCGTAGATTTTAGCGCCACAGATACGCAGTATTTT. The chain couples TRBV9 to TRBJ2-3, with D perhaps matching TRBD2 (5 bases). The CDR3 sequence is 15 residues long. Germline CDR1 reads SGDLS; CDR2 reads YYNGEE. V lost 0 bases and J 2 bases, leaving 10 bases between the germline ends.

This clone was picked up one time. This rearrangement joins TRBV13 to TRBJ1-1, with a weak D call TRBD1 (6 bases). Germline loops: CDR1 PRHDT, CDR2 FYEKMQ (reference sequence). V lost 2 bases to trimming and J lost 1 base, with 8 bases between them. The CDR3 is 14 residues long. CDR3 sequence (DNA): TGTGCCAGCAGCTTACCGGGACAGAACACTGAAGCTTTCTTT. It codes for CASSLPGQNTEAFF.

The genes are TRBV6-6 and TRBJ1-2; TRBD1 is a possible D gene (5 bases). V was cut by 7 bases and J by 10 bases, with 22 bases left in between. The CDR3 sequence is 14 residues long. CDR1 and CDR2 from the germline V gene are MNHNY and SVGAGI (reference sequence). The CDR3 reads CASTYSETEKNYTF. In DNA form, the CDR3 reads TGTGCCAGCACCTATTCCGAGACAGAGAAGAACTACACCTTC.

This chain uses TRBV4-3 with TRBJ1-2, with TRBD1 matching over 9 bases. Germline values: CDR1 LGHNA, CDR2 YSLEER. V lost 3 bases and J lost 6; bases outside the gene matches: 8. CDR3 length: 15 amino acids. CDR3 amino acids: CASSHKTGGTNGYTF. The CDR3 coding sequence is TGCGCCAGCAGCCACAAAACAGGGGGCACGAATGGCTACACCTTC.

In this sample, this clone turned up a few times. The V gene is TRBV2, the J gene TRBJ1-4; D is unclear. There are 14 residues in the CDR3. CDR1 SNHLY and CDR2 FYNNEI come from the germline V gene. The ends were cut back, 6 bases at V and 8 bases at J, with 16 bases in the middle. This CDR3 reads CASRAHGTGEKLFF. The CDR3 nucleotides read TGTGCCAGCAGGGCACACGGTACGGGGGAAAAACTGTTTTTT.

The CDR3 sequence is CAKSTGGLDGYTF. In DNA form, the CDR3 reads TGTGCCAAATCTACAGGGGGGTTAGATGGCTACACCTTC. The chain links TRBV2 to TRBJ1-2; 8 bases match TRBD1. CDR1 SNHLY and CDR2 FYNNEI come from the germline V gene. This CDR3 contains 13 residues. J gave up 6 bases and V 10 bases, and 10 bases lay outside the gene matches.